This record covers a single T cell receptor (beta chain). What it recognizes is unknown. The data were taken from a study of shared clonotypes between healthy human individuals. Study observations and caveats: Sequencing depth was predicted to influence how clonotypes are shared among donors. Memory subsets generally showed smaller estimated richness than naive subsets did. What limited the represented genetic and exposure-history diversity was the small number of donors.

CDR1 and CDR2 (germline): SGHNT, YYREEE (reference sequence). The germline V and J ends were trimmed by 3 bases and 0 bases, with 9 bases remaining between them. CDR3 length: 14 residues. Measured with immunoSEQ multiplex PCR; TCRdb has only the in-frame clones, and not every one. The table has some 2,100,000 clones, under 97% seen once. The sequence was collected from a man aged 18 to 30 in good health. Sequenced: naive CD4+ T cells sorted from blood. The sample's subset: CD45RA+ positively selected. This sequence joins TRBV5-4 and TRBJ1-1; D possibly corresponds to TRBD1 (6 bases). The CDR3 loop is CASSWGGLNTEAFF. As DNA, the CDR3 is TGTGCCAGCAGCTGGGGGGGGCTGAACACTGAAGCTTTCTTT. Full variable domain (rest looked up from reference TRBV5-4 and TRBJ1-1): ETGVTQSPTHLIKTRGQQVTLRCSSQSGHNTVSWYQQALGQGPQFIFQYYREEENGRGNFPPRFSGLQFPNYSSELNVNALELDDSALYLCASSWGGLNTEAFFGQGTRLTVV.